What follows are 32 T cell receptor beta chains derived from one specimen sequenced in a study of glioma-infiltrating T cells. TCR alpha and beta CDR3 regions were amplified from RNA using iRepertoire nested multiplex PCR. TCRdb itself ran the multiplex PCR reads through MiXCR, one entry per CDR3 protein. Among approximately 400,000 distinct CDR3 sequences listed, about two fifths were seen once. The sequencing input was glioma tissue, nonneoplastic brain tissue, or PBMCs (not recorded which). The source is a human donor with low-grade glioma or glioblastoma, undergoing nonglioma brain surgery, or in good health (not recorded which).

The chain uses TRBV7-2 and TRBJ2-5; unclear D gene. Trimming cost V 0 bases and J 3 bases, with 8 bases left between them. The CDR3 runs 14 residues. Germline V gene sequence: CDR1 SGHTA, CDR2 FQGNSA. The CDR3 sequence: CASSLASTEETQYF. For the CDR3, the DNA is TGTGCCAGCAGCTTAGCGAGCACAGAAGAGACCCAGTACTTC.

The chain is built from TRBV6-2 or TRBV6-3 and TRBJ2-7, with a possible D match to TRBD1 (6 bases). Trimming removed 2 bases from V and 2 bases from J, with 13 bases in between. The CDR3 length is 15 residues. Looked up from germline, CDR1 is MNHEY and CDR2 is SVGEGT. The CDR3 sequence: CASSYPGTFPYEQYF. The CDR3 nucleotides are TGTGCCAGCAGTTACCCCGGGACATTCCCCTACGAGCAGTACTTC.

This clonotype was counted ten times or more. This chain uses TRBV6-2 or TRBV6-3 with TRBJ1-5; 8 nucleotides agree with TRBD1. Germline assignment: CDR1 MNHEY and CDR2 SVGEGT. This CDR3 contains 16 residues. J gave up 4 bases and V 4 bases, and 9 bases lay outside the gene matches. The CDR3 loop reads CASSSAWDRMNQPQHF. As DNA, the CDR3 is TGTGCCAGCAGTTCCGCCTGGGACAGGATGAATCAGCCCCAGCATTTT.

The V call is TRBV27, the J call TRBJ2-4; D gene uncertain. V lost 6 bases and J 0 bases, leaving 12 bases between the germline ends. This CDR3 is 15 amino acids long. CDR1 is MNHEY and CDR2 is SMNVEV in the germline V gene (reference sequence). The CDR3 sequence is CASRTGLIAKNIQYF. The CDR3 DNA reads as TGTGCCAGCAGGACGGGCCTTATAGCCAAAAACATTCAGTACTTC.

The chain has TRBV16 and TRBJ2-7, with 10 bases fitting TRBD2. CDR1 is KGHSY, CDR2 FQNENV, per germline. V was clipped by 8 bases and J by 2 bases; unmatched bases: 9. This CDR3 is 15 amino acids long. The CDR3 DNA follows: TGTGCCAGCTGTCTGGGACTAGCGTTGGCCTACGAGCAGTACTTC. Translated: CASCLGLALAYEQYF.

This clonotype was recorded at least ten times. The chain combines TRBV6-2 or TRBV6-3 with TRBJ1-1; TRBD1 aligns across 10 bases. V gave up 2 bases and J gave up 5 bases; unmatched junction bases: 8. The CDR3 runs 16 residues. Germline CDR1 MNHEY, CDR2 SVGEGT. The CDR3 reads CASSYPRQGAWTEAFF. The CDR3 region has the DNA TGTGCCAGCAGTTACCCCAGACAGGGGGCATGGACTGAAGCTTTCTTT.

The CDR3 loop is CASSPGQGFGYTF. The CDR3 DNA sequence: TGTGCCAGCTCACCAGGACAGGGGTTCGGCTACACCTTC. V and J are TRBV18 and TRBJ1-2; 9 bases map to TRBD1. After removal of 2 bases from V and 8 bases from J, the junction contained 3 bases not matched to a gene. From germline, CDR1 is KGHSH and CDR2 LQKENI. The CDR3 loop spans 13 amino acids.

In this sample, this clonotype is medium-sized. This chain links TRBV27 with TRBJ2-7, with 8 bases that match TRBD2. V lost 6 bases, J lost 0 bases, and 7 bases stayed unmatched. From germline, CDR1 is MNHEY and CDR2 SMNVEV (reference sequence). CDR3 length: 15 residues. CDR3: CASSPGLGDSYEQYF. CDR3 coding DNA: TGTGCCAGCAGCCCGGGACTAGGGGACTCCTACGAGCAGTACTTC.

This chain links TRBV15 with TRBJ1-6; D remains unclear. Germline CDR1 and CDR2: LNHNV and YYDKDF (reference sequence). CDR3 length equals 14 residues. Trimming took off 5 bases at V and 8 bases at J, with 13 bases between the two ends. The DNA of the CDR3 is TGTGCCACCAGCCACTCGAGAGGTTATTCACCCCTCCACTTT. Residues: CATSHSRGYSPLHF.

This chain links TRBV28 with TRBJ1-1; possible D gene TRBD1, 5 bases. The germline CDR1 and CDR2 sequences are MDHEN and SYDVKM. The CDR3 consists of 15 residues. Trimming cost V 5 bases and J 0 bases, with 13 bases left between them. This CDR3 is CASSPPGPMNTEAFF. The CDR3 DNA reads TGTGCCAGCAGTCCACCGGGACCCATGAACACTGAAGCTTTCTTT. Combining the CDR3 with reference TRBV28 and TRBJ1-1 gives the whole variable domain DVKVTQSSRYLVKRTGEKVFLECVQDMDHENMFWYRQDPGLGLRLIYFSYDVKMKEKGDIPEGYSVSREKKERFSLILESASTNQTSMYLCASSPPGPMNTEAFFGQGTRLTVV.

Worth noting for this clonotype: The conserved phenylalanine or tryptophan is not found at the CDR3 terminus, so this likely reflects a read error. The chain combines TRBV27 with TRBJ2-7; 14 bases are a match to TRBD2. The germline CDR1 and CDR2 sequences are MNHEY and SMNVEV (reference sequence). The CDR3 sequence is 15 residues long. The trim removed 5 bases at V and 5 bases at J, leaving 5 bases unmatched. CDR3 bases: TGTGCCAGCAGTCTCGGACTAGCGGGAGGCGACGAGCAGTACCTC. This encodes CASSLGLAGGDEQYL.

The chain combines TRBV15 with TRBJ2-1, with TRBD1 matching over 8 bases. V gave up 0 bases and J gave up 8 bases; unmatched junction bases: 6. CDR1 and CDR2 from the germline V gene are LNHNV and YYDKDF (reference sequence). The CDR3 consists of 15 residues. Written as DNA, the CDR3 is TGTGCCACCAGCAGAGAACATACACAGGGGGATGAGCAGTTCTTC. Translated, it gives CATSREHTQGDEQFF.

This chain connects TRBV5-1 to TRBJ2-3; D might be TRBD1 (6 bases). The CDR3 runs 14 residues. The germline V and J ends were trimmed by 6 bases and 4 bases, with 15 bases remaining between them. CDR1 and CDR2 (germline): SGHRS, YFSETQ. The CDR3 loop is CASNRDTDPDTQYF. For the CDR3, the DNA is TGCGCCAGCAACCGGGACACCGACCCAGATACGCAGTATTTT. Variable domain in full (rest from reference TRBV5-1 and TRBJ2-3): KAGVTQTPRYLIKTRGQQVTLSCSPISGHRSVSWYQQTPGQGLQFLFEYFSETQRNKGNFPGRFSGRQFSNSRSEMNVSTLELGDSALYLCASNRDTDPDTQYFGPGTRLTVL.

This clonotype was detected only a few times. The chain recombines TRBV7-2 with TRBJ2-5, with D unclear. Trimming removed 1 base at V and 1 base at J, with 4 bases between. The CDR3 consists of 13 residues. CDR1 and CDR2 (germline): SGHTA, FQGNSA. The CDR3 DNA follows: TGTGCCAGCAGCTTAGTAAGCCAAGAGACCCAGTACTTC. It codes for CASSLVSQETQYF.

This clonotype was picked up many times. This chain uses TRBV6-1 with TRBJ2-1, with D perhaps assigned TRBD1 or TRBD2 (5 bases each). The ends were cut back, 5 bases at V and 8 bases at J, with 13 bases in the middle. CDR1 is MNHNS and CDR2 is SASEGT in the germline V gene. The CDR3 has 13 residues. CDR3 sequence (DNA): TGTGCCAGCAGTCCCCGAGTGGGGGATGAGCAGTTCTTC. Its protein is CASSPRVGDEQFF.

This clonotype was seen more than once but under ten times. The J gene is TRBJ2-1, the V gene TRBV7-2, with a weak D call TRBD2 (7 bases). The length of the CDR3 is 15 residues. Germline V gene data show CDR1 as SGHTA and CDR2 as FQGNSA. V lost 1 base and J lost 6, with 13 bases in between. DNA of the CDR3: TGTGCCAGCAGCTTAGTAGGGGGGGGGTTCAATGAGCAGTTCTTC. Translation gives CASSLVGGGFNEQFF.

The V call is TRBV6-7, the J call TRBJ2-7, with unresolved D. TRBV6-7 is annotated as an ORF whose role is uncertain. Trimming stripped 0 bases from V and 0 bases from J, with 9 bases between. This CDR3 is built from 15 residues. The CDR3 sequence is CASSYSGLSSYEQYF. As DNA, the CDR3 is TGTGCCAGCAGTTACTCAGGGTTAAGCTCCTACGAGCAGTACTTC.

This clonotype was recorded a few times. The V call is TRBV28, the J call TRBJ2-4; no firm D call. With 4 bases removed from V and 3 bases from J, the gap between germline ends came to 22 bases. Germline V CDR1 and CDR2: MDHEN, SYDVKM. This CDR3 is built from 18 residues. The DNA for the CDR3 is TGTGCCAGCAGTTCCCGGGCCGGAACTCTGAGAGGCAAAAACATTCAGTACTTC. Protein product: CASSSRAGTLRGKNIQYF. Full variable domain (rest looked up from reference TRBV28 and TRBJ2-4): DVKVTQSSRYLVKRTGEKVFLECVQDMDHENMFWYRQDPGLGLRLIYFSYDVKMKEKGDIPEGYSVSREKKERFSLILESASTNQTSMYLCASSSRAGTLRGKNIQYFGAGTRLSVL.

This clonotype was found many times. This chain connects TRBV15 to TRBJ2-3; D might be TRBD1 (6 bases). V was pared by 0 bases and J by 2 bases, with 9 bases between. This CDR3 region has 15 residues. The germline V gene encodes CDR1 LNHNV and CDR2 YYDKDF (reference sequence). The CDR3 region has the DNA TGTGCCACCAGCAGAGACAGGGGATTCACAGATACGCAGTATTTT. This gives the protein CATSRDRGFTDTQYF.

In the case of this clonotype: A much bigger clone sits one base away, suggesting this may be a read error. CDR3 DNA: TGTGCCAGCAGCTTACGTGGACTAGCGGGAGATATTCAGTTCTTC. It translates to CASSLRGLAGDIQFF. The chain is built from TRBV7-2 and TRBJ2-1, with 13 bases matching TRBD2. The ends lost 2 bases at V and 13 bases at J; junction bases unmatched: 8. This CDR3 region has 15 residues. Per the germline V gene, CDR1 is SGHTA and CDR2 is FQGNSA.

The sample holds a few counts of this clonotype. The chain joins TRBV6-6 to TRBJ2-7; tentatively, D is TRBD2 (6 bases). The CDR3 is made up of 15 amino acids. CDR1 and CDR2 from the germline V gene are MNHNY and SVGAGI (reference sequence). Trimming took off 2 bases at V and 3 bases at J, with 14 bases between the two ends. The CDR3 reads CASSYTGAWGYEQYF. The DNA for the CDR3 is TGTGCCAGCAGTTACACGGGAGCATGGGGCTACGAGCAGTACTTC.

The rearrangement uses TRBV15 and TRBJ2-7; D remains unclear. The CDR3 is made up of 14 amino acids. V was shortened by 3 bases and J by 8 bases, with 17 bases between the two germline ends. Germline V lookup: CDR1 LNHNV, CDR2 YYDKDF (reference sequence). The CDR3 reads CATSRATEYNKQYF. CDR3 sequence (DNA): TGTGCCACCAGCAGGGCTACAGAGTACAATAAGCAGTACTTC.

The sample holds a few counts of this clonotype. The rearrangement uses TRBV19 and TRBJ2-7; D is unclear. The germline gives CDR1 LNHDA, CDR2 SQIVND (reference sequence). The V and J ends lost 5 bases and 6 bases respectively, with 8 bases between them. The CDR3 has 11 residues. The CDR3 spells CASSAGGEQYF. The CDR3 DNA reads TGTGCCAGTAGTGCCGGCGGCGAGCAGTACTTC.

The CDR3 loop reads CASSLYGGTNTGELFF. DNA of the CDR3: TGTGCCAGCAGCTTATACGGCGGGACGAACACCGGGGAGCTGTTTTTT. V gene TRBV7-3 combines with J gene TRBJ2-2; D might be TRBD2 (6 bases). This CDR3 is 16 amino acids long. Germline V gene lookup returns CDR1 SGHTA and CDR2 FQGTGA. V was shortened by 2 bases and J by 0 bases, with 10 bases between the two germline ends. Using reference TRBV7-3 and TRBJ2-2 for the parts outside the CDR3, the full variable domain is GAGVSQTPSNKVTEKGKYVELRCDPISGHTALYWYRQSLGQGPEFLIYFQGTGAADDSGLPNDRFFAVRPEGSVSTLKIQRTERGDSAVYLCASSLYGGTNTGELFFGEGSRLTVL.

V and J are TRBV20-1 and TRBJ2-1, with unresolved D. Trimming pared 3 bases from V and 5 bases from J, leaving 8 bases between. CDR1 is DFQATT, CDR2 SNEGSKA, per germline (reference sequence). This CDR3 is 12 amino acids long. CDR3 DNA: TGCAGTGCTAGCCCCGGAGACAATGAGCAGTTCTTC. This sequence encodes CSASPGDNEQFF.

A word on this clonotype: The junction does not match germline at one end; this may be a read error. The CDR3 DNA is TGTGCCAGCAGTACGCCAGGGACAGGACAAGAGACCAAGTACTTC. Amino acids: CASSTPGTGQETKYF. V gene TRBV28 combines with J gene TRBJ2-5; 8 bases are a match to TRBD1. CDR3 size: 15 residues. Germline assignment: CDR1 MDHEN and CDR2 SYDVKM.

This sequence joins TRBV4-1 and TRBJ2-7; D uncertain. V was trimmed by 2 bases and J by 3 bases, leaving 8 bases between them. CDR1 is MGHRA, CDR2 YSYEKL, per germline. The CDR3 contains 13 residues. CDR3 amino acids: CASSQYIGYEQYF. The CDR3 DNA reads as TGCGCCAGCAGCCAATATATTGGCTACGAGCAGTACTTC.

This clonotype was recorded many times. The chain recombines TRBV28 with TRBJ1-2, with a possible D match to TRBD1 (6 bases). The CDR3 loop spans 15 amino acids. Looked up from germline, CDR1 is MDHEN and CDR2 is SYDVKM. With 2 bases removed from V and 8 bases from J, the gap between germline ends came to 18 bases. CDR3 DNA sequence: TGTGCCAGCAGTTTACCCGGGGGGGGCCGAAGCGGCTACACCTTC. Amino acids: CASSLPGGGRSGYTF.

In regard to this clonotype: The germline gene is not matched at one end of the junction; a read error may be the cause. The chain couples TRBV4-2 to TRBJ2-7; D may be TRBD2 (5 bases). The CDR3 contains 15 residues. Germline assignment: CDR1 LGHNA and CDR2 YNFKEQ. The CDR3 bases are TGTGCCAGCAAGTCGTCGTCGGGGAGCTCCTACAAGCAGTACTTC. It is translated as CASKSSSGSSYKQYF.

DNA for the CDR3: TGTGCCACCTCGGCAAACCAAGAGACCCAGTACTTC. Its translation is CATSANQETQYF. This sequence joins TRBV7-9 and TRBJ2-5, with no clear D. V was shortened by 10 bases and J by 0 bases, with 9 bases between the two germline ends. The CDR3 covers 12 residues. From germline, CDR1 is SEHNR and CDR2 FQNEAQ (reference sequence).

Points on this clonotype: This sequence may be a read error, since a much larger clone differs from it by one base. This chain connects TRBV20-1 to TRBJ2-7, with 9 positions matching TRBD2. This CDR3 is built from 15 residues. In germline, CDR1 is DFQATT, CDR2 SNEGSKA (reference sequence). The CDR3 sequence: CIASRGTSGSYEQYF. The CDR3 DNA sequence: TGCATTGCTTCGCGGGGCACTAGCGGGTCCTACGAGCAGTACTTC.

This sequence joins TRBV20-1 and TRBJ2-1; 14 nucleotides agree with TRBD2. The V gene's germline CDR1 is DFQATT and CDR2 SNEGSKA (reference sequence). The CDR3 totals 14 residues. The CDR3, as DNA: TGCAGCGCTTTGGGGACTAGCGGGAGTAATGAGCAGTTCTTC. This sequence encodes CSALGTSGSNEQFF.